Below, 5 T cell receptor beta chains from the same sample are listed, as sequenced in a study of blood T cell repertoires in COVID-19. Here immunoSEQ multiplex PCR was the method, and the copy in TCRdb shows in-frame clones only, minus some. The sample carries 190,000 or so clones, roughly 83% recorded once. Sequencing was done on a sample of PBMCs or T cells enriched from blood (not recorded which). The receptors come from a woman in her 30s who had recovered from COVID-19.

In DNA, the CDR3 is TGTGCCATCAGTGGGGATCGGACAGGTTACAATGAGCAGTTCTTC. The encoded protein is CAISGDRTGYNEQFF. V usage is TRBV10-3 and J usage is TRBJ2-1, with 7 bases aligning to TRBD1. The CDR3 contains 15 residues. The germline gives CDR1 ENHRY, CDR2 SYGVKD. V lost 4 bases, J lost 4 bases, and 7 bases stayed unmatched.

The V call is TRBV28, the J call TRBJ2-7; D is possibly TRBD1 (7 bases). The V gene's germline CDR1 is MDHEN and CDR2 SYDVKM. V shed 3 bases and J shed 3 bases, with 12 bases lying between them. The length of the CDR3 is 14 residues. The CDR3 region is CASSFPQGGYEQYF. The CDR3 DNA reads TGTGCCAGCAGTTTTCCCCAGGGGGGCTACGAGCAGTACTTC.

This chain joins TRBV7-3 and TRBJ1-1; the match to TRBD1 covers 8 bases. CDR3 length: 13 amino acids. V lost 8 bases and J lost 3; bases outside the gene matches: 5. Germline V gives CDR1 SGHTA, CDR2 FQGTGA. The CDR3 DNA reads TGTGCCAGCCGGCAGGGGGCGCACACTGAAGCTTTCTTT. This codes for CASRQGAHTEAFF.

This clone appeared a few times. The chain combines TRBV7-2 with TRBJ2-2; 12 bases match TRBD2. Germline-derived CDR1 and CDR2 are SGHTA and FQGNSA. CDR3 length equals 15 residues. V lost 2 bases, J lost 7 bases, and 2 bases stayed unmatched. The DNA of the CDR3 is TGTGCCAGCAGCTTAAAGACTAGCGGGAGCGGGGAGCTGTTTTTT. Amino acids: CASSLKTSGSGELFF.

The gene calls are TRBV9 and TRBJ2-7; 9 positions match TRBD2. In germline, CDR1 is SGDLS, CDR2 YYNGEE. The ends lost 1 base at V and 2 bases at J; junction bases unmatched: 7. CDR3 length: 16 residues. CDR3 residues: CASSVTAGGPPYEQYF. The CDR3 DNA follows: TGTGCCAGCAGCGTAACGGCGGGAGGGCCTCCCTACGAGCAGTACTTC. The full variable domain, completed using reference TRBV9 and TRBJ2-7, is DSGVTQTPKHLITATGQRVTLRCSPRSGDLSVYWYQQSLDQGLQFLIQYYNGEERAKGNILERFSAQQFPDLHSELNLSSLELGDSALYFCASSVTAGGPPYEQYFGPGTRLTVT.